Below, one T cell receptor beta chain is given with its context. 13 Jbeta primers and 60 Vbeta primers were used for the PCR. Method: immunoSEQ multiplex PCR; TCRdb's copy keeps in-frame clones and lacks some. The repertoire has 150,000 to 200,000 clones, about 70% of them found once; the top ten carry around 1.9%. The data were obtained in a study of cytomegalovirus exposure and HLA in healthy donors. The sequenced material came from PBMCs. The receptor was isolated from a woman in her 30s in good health and CMV-seronegative.

This CDR3 is CASSPREWGYTF. In DNA, the CDR3 is TGTGCCAGCAGTCCCCGGGAATGGGGCTACACCTTC. The chain couples TRBV6-6 to TRBJ1-2; no reliable D call. Germline values: CDR1 MNHNY, CDR2 SVGAGI (reference sequence). V lost 5 bases, J lost 8 bases, and 12 bases lay in between. The CDR3 totals 12 residues.